These T cell receptor beta chains were read from a single sample in a study of cytomegalovirus exposure and HLA in healthy donors. The method was immunoSEQ multiplex PCR; TCRdb's version includes in-frame clones alone and lacks a portion of them. The sample holds more than 95,000 clones, around 73% seen once. Input material: PBMCs. These TCRs come from a man aged 55 to 69 in good health and CMV-seropositive. The CDR3 runs from the conserved cysteine through the conserved F or W. The order of the fields is J gene, CDR3 length, V gene, D gene, clone size, CDR3 protein, CDR3 DNA. The D gene is left open where the match is weak. Size is omitted from some rows. Given values are once, few, many or a class for expanded clones.

j_gene: TRBJ1-6
len: 15
v_gene: TRBV2
d_gene: -
abundance: -
CDR3aa: CASSEQDRLYSPLHF
CDR3nt: TGTGCCAGCAGTGAACAAGACAGACTGTATTCACCCCTCCACTTT

j_gene: TRBJ1-1
len: 14
v_gene: TRBV28
d_gene: -
abundance: -
CDR3aa: CASSSPGINTEAFF
CDR3nt: TGTGCCAGCAGTTCGCCCGGGATAAACACTGAAGCTTTCTTT

j_gene: TRBJ2-2
len: 14
v_gene: TRBV7-3
d_gene: -
abundance: -
CDR3aa: CASSLQGNTGELFF
CDR3nt: TGTGCCAGCTCCTTACAGGGGAACACCGGGGAGCTGTTTTTT

j_gene: TRBJ1-4
len: 14
v_gene: TRBV11-2
d_gene: TRBD1
abundance: -
CDR3aa: CASSWGRGREKLFF
CDR3nt: TGTGCCAGCAGCTGGGGTAGGGGGCGTGAAAAACTGTTTTTT

j_gene: TRBJ1-2
len: 12
v_gene: TRBV5-1
d_gene: -
abundance: -
CDR3aa: CASSSRFYGYTF
CDR3nt: TGCGCCAGCAGCTCGAGGTTCTATGGCTACACCTTC

j_gene: TRBJ1-4
len: 17
v_gene: TRBV18
d_gene: TRBD1
abundance: -
CDR3aa: CASSPLADRAVNEKLFF
CDR3nt: TGTGCCAGCTCACCACTGGCCGACAGGGCGGTTAATGAAAAACTGTTTTTT

j_gene: TRBJ1-2
len: 15
v_gene: TRBV28
d_gene: TRBD1
abundance: -
CDR3aa: CASSLWGTANYGYTF
CDR3nt: TGTGCCAGCAGTTTATGGGGGACAGCTAACTATGGCTACACCTTC

j_gene: TRBJ2-3
len: 18
v_gene: TRBV9
d_gene: TRBD2
abundance: once
CDR3aa: CASSAVAGDGASTDTQYF
CDR3nt: TGTGCCAGCAGCGCCGTAGCGGGGGATGGGGCTAGCACAGATACGCAGTATTTT

j_gene: TRBJ1-5
len: 13
v_gene: TRBV2
d_gene: TRBD1
abundance: -
CDR3aa: CAGSRDRDQPQHF
CDR3nt: TGTGCCGGGTCCCGGGACAGAGATCAGCCCCAGCATTTT

j_gene: TRBJ2-5
len: 14
v_gene: TRBV2
d_gene: TRBD2
abundance: -
CDR3aa: CASREAGGAVTQYF
CDR3nt: TGTGCCAGCAGGGAAGCGGGGGGGGCGGTGACCCAGTACTTC

j_gene: TRBJ2-1
len: 16
v_gene: TRBV28
d_gene: TRBD2
abundance: few
CDR3aa: CASSFPSGGAESEQFF
CDR3nt: TGTGCCAGCAGTTTCCCTAGCGGGGGGGCCGAGAGTGAGCAGTTCTTC

j_gene: TRBJ1-2
len: 11
v_gene: TRBV18
d_gene: TRBD1
abundance: -
CDR3aa: CASSDRGGYTF
CDR3nt: TGTGCCAGCTCAGACAGGGGCGGCTACACCTTC

j_gene: TRBJ2-6
len: 17
v_gene: TRBV18
d_gene: TRBD1
abundance: -
CDR3aa: CASSQGQLYSGANVLTF
CDR3nt: TGTGCCAGCTCACAGGGACAGTTGTACTCTGGGGCCAACGTCCTGACTTTC

j_gene: TRBJ2-2
len: 16
v_gene: TRBV5-4
d_gene: -
abundance: -
CDR3aa: CASSFGGGVLTGELFF
CDR3nt: TGTGCCAGCAGCTTCGGTGGAGGCGTACTTACTGGGGAGCTGTTTTTT

j_gene: TRBJ1-6
len: 16
v_gene: TRBV5-1
d_gene: TRBD1
abundance: -
CDR3aa: CASSPSGQGANSPLHF
CDR3nt: TGCGCCAGCAGCCCCTCGGGACAGGGGGCGAATTCACCCCTCCACTTT

j_gene: TRBJ2-7
len: 14
v_gene: TRBV19
d_gene: TRBD1
abundance: -
CDR3aa: CASSQAGGTYEQYF
CDR3nt: TGTGCCAGTAGTCAGGCAGGGGGTACCTACGAGCAGTACTTC